This TCR beta chain was identified during a study of blood T cell repertoires in COVID-19. Study at large: The United States, Italy and Spain were the sources of the acute and convalescent COVID-19 samples. The analysed material was cDNA or gDNA that came from T cells, B-cell-depleted T cells, or PBMCs.

Germline V gene sequence: CDR1 SGHAT, CDR2 FQNNGV. V lost 5 bases to trimming and J lost 0 bases, with 15 bases between them. This CDR3 comprises 16 residues. As processed by the authors: Estimated nucleated cell counts came from reference gene primer amplification. Produced via immunoSEQ multiplex PCR; TCRdb's table is partial and in-frame only. The DNA gave D and trimming, while V, J and clone size come from that table. The sample lists 120,000 to 150,000 clones; approximately 85% were seen once. The genes are TRBV11-2 and TRBJ2-3; a possible D gene is TRBD2 (6 bases). The sequenced sample consisted of peripheral blood. This clonotype originated in a human donor with acute or convalescent COVID-19. The donor label of this sample is uncertain. The CDR3 sequence: CASSHKVSGSTDTQYF. CDR3 nucleotide sequence: TGTGCCAGCAGCCATAAGGTTAGCGGCAGCACAGATACGCAGTATTTT.